This record concerns one T cell receptor beta chain sequence. The data are from a study of blood T cell repertoires in COVID-19. Overall study context: The study drew acute and convalescent COVID-19 samples from the United States, Italy and Spain. Nucleic acid was either cDNA or gDNA, and it came from T cells, B-cell-depleted T cells, or PBMCs.

Here immunoSEQ multiplex PCR was the method, and the copy in TCRdb shows in-frame clones only, minus some. This repertoire shows about 160,000 clones, roughly 87% found once; its top ten account for approximately 3.7%. Exposed enrollees had met someone with a PCR-confirmed or clinician-diagnosed COVID-19 case at some point within the 2 weeks before study entry. This CDR3 is built from 16 residues. The receptor was derived from a woman aged 40 to 50 who had been exposed to COVID-19. The J gene is TRBJ2-1, the V gene TRBV12-1; TRBD2, the table's D call, lacks a check against the DNA. TRBV12-1 is termed a pseudogene. Sequencing was done on a sample of PBMCs or T cells enriched from blood (not recorded which). The CDR3 bases are TGTGCCAGCAGCTTATACGCCTCGAGCTCCTACAATGAGCAGTTCTTC. This gives the protein CASSLYASSSYNEQFF.